The clone carrying this TCR beta chain was counted at least ten times. Hyperthyroidism had been newly diagnosed in patients aged 18 to 65, and its duration was under 2 months. Patients having uncontrolled infection, another autoimmune disease, pregnancy or lactation were not included. The data were obtained in a study of T cells in Graves' hyperthyroidism and ophthalmopathy. TCR beta CDR3 region amplification was performed from RNA transcripts. HTBI primers drove first-round RT-PCR of the TCR CDR3. TCRdb reprocessed the multiplex PCR reads via MiXCR and lists one record per CDR3 protein. The data contain around 760,000 distinct CDR3 sequences, around a third of them seen just once; the ten biggest clones take up about a third. CDR1 and CDR2 from the germline V gene are SEHNR and FQNEAQ (reference sequence). This CDR3 has 14 residues. V was pared by 4 bases and J by 4 bases, with 5 bases of the junction left unmatched.

Sequencing used blood. The V and J genes are TRBV7-9 and TRBJ1-2, with TRBD1 matching over 8 bases. The receptor was derived from a woman in her 40s with Graves' hyperthyroidism. CDR3 amino acids: CASSSTGVGYGYTF. The CDR3, as DNA: TGTGCCAGCAGCTCGACAGGGGTGGGCTATGGCTACACCTTC.